This TCR beta chain was sequenced during a study of Ad26.COV2.S vaccination and SARS-CoV-2 variants. Whole-study context: COV1001, an Ad26.COV2.S trial, supplied this vaccine-arm donor.

Only in-frame clones appear in the TCRdb table, and some are missing; sequencing was by immunoSEQ multiplex PCR. The sample carries about 480,000 clones, approximately 88% recorded once. This CDR3 region has 15 residues. The V end was cut by 0 bases, the J end by 5 bases, with 13 bases between. Germline values: CDR1 MNHEY, CDR2 SMNVEV (reference sequence). Specified treatment: over 15 received Ad26.COV2.S at low or high dose, single or two shots; roughly five received placebo; per-sample allocation not given. Specimens were obtained on day 63 following the first vaccine or placebo injection. This sequence joins TRBV27 and TRBJ2-5; the D is unclear. This sequence originates from a person aged 18-60 years who received the Ad26.COV2.S COVID-19 vaccine or a placebo. The specimen was peripheral blood, collected in a trial of Ad26.COV2.S vaccine versus placebo. CDR3 nucleotides: TGTGCCAGCAGTTTATCCAGCTGGGGTGTGGAGACCCAGTACTTC. This translates into CASSLSSWGVETQYF.